This entry describes one TCR beta chain. Its antigen is unidentified. In germline, CDR1 is SGHTA, CDR2 FQGNSA. The CDR3 spans 15 residues. Reanalyzing the 5' RACE reads, TCRdb keeps one entry per CDR3 protein, without DNA. The data include hundreds of thousands of distinct CDR3 sequences; the top ten clones carry 4% to 5%. The data were taken from a study of T cells expressing NK-cell markers. Whole-study findings and limits: Uncertainty persisted over the HCMV specificity of expanded NKG2C+ T cell clones.

The sequenced sample consisted of blood T cells: a sorted CD56 or NKG2C T cell subset, CD4+ or CD8+ T cells, or bulk PBMC T cells (not recorded which). The rearrangement uses TRBV7-2 and TRBJ2-1; TCRdb's assignment of TRBD1 cannot be checked, as there is no DNA. The sequence was collected from a woman aged 18-70 years in good health. The CDR3: CASSLYRTGGDEQFF.